One sample yielded the 6 T cell receptor beta chains listed below, sequenced in a study of blood T cell repertoires in COVID-19. Clones were sequenced by immunoSEQ multiplex PCR, and TCRdb holds only the in-frame ones, with some missing. The data show 180,000 or so clones, around 79% seen once. Material for sequencing was PBMCs or T cells enriched from blood (not recorded which). Receptor source: a man aged 50-59 years who had recovered from COVID-19.

The gene calls are TRBV18 and TRBJ2-1, with D maybe TRBD2 (5 bases). This CDR3 has 14 residues. V was pared by 6 bases and J by 4 bases, with 13 bases between. CDR1 KGHSH and CDR2 LQKENI come from the germline V gene. The CDR3 protein is CASSSSRGYNEQFF. In DNA form, the CDR3 reads TGTGCCAGCTCGTCTAGCCGGGGTTACAATGAGCAGTTCTTC.

The rearrangement joins TRBV28 to TRBJ1-1, with D tentatively TRBD1 (6 bases). The V end lost 4 bases, the J end lost 3 bases, and 15 bases lay between the germline ends. Germline CDR1 and CDR2: MDHEN and SYDVKM. The CDR3 loop spans 15 amino acids. The CDR3 sequence: CASSSNQGRDTEAFF. CDR3 nucleotides: TGTGCCAGCAGTTCGAACCAGGGGAGGGACACTGAAGCTTTCTTT.

The rearrangement links TRBV6-5 to TRBJ1-5; 7 positions agree with TRBD1. Germline trimming cut 5 bases from V and 6 bases from J; bases unmatched to any gene: 10. This CDR3 is 15 amino acids long. Germline CDR1 and CDR2: MNHEY and SVGAGI. The CDR3 nucleotides read TGTGCCAGCAGTATGGGCAGGGGGACGACTCAGCCCCAGCATTTT. It specifies CASSMGRGTTQPQHF.

In nucleotides, the CDR3 is TGTGCCATCAGAAGCGGGGGGGCGTCTGGGGAGCTGTTTTTT. This sequence encodes CAIRSGGASGELFF. The rearrangement joins TRBV10-3 to TRBJ2-2; 10 bases map to TRBD2. The CDR3 has 14 amino acids. Germline V gene sequence: CDR1 ENHRY, CDR2 SYGVKD. Trimming at V came to 6 bases and at J to 8 bases, leaving 6 bases not matched to a gene.

This sequence joins TRBV29-1 and TRBJ2-2, with TRBD1 matching 9 bases. The V segment lost 7 bases and the J segment 1 base; nucleotides outside the gene matches: 7. CDR3 size: 15 residues. Looked up from germline, CDR1 is SQVTM and CDR2 is ANQGSEA. This CDR3 reads CSARDRALNTGELFF. The CDR3 bases are TGCAGCGCTAGGGACAGGGCGTTGAACACCGGGGAGCTGTTTTTT.

This chain connects TRBV7-2 to TRBJ1-6; no clear D gene. V shed 0 bases and J shed 5 bases, with 14 bases lying between them. The germline gives CDR1 SGHTA, CDR2 FQGNSA. The CDR3 spans 17 residues. The CDR3 loop reads CASSLALGGIHNSPLHF. CDR3 sequence (DNA): TGTGCCAGCAGCTTAGCGCTAGGAGGGATCCATAATTCACCCCTCCACTTT.